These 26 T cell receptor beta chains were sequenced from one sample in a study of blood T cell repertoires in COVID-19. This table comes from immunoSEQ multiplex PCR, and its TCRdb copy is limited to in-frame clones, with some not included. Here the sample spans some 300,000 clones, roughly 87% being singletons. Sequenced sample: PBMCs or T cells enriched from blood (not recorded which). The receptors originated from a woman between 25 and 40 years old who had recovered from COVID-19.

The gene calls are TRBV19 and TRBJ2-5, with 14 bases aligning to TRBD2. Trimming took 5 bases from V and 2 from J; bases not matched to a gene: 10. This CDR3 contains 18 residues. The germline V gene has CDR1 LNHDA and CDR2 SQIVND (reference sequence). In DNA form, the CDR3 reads TGTGCCAGTAGTCCCAACCCAAGACTAGCGGGGGGGCAAGAGACCCAGTACTTC. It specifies CASSPNPRLAGGQETQYF.

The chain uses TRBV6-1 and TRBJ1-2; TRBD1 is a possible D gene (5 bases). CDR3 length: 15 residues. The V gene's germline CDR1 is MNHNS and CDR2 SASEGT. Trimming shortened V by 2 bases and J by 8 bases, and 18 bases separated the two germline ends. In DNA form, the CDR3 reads TGTGCCAGCAGTGAATATGGACACTATTACTCGGGCTACACCTTC. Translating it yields CASSEYGHYYSGYTF.

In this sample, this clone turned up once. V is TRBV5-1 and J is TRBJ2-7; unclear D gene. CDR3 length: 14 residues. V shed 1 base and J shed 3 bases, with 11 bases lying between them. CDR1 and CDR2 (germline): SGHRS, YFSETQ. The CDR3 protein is CASSLFNLNYEQYF. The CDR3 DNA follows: TGCGCCAGCAGCTTGTTCAACTTAAACTACGAGCAGTACTTC.

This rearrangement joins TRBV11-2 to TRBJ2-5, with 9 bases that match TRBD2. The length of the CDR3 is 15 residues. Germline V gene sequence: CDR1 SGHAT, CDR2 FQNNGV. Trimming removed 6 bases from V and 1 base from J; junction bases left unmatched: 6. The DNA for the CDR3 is TGTGCCAGCAGAAATGTAGCGGGAGTCCAAGAGACCCAGTACTTC. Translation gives CASRNVAGVQETQYF.

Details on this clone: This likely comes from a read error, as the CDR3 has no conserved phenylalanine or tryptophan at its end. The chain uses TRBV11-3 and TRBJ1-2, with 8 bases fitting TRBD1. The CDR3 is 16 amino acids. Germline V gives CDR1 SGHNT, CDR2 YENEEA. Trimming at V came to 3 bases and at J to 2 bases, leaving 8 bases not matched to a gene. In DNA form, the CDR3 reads TGTGCCAGCAGCTTCCTCATTGGGACAGGAAACTATGGCTACACCCTC. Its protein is CASSFLIGTGNYGYTL.

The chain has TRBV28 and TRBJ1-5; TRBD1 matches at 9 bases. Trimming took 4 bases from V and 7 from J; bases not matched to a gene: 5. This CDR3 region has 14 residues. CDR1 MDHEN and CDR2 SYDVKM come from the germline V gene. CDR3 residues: CASSWDRVSQPQHF. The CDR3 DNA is TGTGCCAGCAGTTGGGACAGGGTAAGCCAGCCCCAGCATTTT.

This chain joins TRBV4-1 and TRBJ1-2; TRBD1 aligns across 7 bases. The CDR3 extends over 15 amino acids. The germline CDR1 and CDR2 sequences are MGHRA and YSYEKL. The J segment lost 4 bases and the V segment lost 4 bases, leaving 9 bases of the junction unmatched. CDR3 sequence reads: CASSPPRGYPYGYTF. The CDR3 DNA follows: TGCGCCAGCAGCCCCCCCAGGGGGTACCCCTATGGCTACACCTTC.

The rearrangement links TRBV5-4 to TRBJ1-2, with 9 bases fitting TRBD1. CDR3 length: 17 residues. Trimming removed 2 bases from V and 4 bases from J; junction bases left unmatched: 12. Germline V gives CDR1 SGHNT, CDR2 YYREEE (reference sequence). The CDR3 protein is CASSFPYRTGEGYGYTF. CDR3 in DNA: TGTGCCAGCAGCTTTCCCTATCGGACAGGGGAGGGCTATGGCTACACCTTC.

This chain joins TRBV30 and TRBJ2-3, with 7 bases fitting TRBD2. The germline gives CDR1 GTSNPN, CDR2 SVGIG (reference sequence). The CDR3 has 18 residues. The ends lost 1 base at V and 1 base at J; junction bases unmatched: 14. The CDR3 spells CAWSGAAGVSLGTDTQYF. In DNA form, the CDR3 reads TGTGCCTGGAGTGGAGCGGCGGGAGTGAGTTTAGGCACAGATACGCAGTATTTT.

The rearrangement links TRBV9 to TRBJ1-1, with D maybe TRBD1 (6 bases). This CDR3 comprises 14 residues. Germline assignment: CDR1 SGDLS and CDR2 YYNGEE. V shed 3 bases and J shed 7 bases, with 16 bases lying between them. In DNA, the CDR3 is TGTGCCAGCAGCGCAACACAGGGTACGGATGAAGCTTTCTTT. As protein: CASSATQGTDEAFF.

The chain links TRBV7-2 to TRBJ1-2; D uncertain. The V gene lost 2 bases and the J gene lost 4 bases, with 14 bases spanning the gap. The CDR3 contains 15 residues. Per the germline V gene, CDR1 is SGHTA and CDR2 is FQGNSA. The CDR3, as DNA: TGTGCCAGCAGCTTACTGTCCGGGGAATTCTATGGCTACACCTTC. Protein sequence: CASSLLSGEFYGYTF.

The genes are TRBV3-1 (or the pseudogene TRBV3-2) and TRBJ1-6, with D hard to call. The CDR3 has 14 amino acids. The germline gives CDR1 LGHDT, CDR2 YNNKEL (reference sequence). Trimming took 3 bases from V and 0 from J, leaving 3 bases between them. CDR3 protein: CASSQSSYNSPLHF. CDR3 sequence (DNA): TGTGCCAGCAGCCAGAGCTCCTATAATTCACCCCTCCACTTT.

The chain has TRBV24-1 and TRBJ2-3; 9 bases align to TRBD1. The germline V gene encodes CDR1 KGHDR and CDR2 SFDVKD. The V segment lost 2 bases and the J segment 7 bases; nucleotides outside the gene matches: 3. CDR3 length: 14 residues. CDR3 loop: CATSDSQGAYTQYF. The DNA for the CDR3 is TGTGCCACCAGTGATTCACAGGGGGCTTATACGCAGTATTTT.

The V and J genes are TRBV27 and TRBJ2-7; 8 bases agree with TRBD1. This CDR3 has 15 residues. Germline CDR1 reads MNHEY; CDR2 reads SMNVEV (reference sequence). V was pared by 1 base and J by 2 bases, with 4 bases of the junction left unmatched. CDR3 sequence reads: CASSLFGTGAYEQYF. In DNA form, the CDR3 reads TGTGCCAGCAGTTTATTTGGGACAGGTGCCTACGAGCAGTACTTC.

CDR3 nucleotides: TGCAGCGTTGAGGATCGGGGAGATACGCAGTATTTT. It specifies CSVEDRGDTQYF. The chain has TRBV29-1 and TRBJ2-3, with D possibly being TRBD2 (5 bases). The CDR3 has 12 residues. Germline V gene data show CDR1 as SQVTM and CDR2 as ANQGSEA. Trimming cost V 3 bases and J 5 bases, with 9 bases left between them.

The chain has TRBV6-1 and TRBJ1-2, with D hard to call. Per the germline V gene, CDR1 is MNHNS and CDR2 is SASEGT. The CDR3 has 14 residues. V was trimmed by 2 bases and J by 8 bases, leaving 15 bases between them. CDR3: CASSEIGGESGYTF. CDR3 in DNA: TGTGCCAGCAGTGAAATCGGCGGGGAGAGCGGCTACACCTTC.

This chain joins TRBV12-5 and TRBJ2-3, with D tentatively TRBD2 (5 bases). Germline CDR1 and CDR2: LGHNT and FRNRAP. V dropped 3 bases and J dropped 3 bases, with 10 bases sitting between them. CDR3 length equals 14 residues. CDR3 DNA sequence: TGTGCTAGTGGTTTCACGGACTGGACAGATACGCAGTATTTT. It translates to CASGFTDWTDTQYF.

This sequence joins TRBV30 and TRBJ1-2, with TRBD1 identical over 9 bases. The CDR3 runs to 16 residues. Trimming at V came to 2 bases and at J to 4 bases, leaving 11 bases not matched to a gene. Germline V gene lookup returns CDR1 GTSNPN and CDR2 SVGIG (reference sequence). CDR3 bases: TGTGCCTGGAGTCCGGGACAGGGTCTCTGGGGCTATGGCTACACCTTC. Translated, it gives CAWSPGQGLWGYGYTF.

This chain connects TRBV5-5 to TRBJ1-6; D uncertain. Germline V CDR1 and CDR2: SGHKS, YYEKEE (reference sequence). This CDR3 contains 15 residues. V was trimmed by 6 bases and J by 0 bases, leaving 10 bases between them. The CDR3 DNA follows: TGTGCCAGCACCCTTCTGAGCTCCTATAATTCACCCCTCCACTTT. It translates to CASTLLSSYNSPLHF. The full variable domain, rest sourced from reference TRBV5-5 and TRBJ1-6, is DAGVTQSPTHLIKTRGQQVTLRCSPISGHKSVSWYQQVLGQGPQFIFQYYEKEERGRGNFPDRFSARQFPNYSSELNVNALLLGDSALYLCASTLLSSYNSPLHFGNGTRLTVT.

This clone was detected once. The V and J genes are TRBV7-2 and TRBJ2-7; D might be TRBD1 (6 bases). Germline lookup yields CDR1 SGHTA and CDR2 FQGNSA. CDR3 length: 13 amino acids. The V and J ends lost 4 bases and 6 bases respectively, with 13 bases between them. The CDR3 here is CASSSRTVGEQYF. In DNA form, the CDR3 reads TGTGCCAGCAGCTCCCGGACAGTCGGCGAGCAGTACTTC.

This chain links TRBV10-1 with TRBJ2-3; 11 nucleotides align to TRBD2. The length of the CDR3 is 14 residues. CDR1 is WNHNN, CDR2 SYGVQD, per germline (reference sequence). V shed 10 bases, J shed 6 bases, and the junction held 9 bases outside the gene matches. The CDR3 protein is CATNNGLAGDTQYF. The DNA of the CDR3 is TGCGCCACCAACAACGGACTAGCGGGTGATACGCAGTATTTT.

CDR3 loop: CASSEKTGLYGSRGNTIYF. The CDR3 region has the DNA TGTGCCAGCAGCGAAAAGACAGGGCTCTATGGTAGCCGGGGAAACACCATATATTTT. The chain is built from TRBV7-6 and TRBJ1-3; TRBD1 matches at 7 bases. With 5 bases clipped from V and 4 bases from J, the junction kept 20 bases outside the gene matches. Germline lookup yields CDR1 SGHVS and CDR2 FNYEAQ. The CDR3 contains 19 residues.

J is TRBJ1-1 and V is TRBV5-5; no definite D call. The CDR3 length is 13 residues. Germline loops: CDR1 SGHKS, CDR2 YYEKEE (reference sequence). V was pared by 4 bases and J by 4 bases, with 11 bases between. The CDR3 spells CASSLVISTEAFF. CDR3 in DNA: TGTGCCAGCAGCCTAGTGATTTCCACTGAAGCTTTCTTT.

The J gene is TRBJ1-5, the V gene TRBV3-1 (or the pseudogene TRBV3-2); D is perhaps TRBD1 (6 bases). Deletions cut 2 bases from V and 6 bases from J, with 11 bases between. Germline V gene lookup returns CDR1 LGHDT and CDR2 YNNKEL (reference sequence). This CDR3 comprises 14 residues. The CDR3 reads CASSQSGDGQPQHF. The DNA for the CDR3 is TGTGCCAGCAGCCAATCAGGGGATGGTCAGCCCCAGCATTTT.

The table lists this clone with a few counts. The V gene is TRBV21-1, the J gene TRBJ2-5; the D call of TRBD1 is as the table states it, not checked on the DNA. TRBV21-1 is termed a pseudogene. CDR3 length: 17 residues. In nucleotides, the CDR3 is TGTGCCAGCAGCAAAGAAACGAGGGGGTACATTCAAGAGACCCAGTACTTC. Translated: CASSKETRGYIQETQYF.

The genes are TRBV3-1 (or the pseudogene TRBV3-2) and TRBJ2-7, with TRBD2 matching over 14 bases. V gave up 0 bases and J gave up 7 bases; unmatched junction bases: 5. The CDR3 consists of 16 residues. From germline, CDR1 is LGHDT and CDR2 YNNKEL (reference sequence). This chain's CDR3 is CASSQDRLAGGEEQYF. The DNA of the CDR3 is TGTGCCAGCAGCCAAGATCGACTAGCGGGAGGGGAGGAGCAGTACTTC.